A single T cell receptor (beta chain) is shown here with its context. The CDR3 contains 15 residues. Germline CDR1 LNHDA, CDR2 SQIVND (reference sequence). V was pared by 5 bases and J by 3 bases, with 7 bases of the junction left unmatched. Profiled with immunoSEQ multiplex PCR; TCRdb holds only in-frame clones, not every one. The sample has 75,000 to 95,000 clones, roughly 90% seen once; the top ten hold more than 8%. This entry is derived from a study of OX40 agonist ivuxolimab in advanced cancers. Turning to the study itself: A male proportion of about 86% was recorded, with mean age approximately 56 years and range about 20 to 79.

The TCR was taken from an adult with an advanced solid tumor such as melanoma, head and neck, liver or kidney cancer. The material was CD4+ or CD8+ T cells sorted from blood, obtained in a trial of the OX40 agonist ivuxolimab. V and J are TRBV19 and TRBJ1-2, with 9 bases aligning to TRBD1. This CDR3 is CASSFSGQGYYGYTF. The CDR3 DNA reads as TGTGCCAGTAGTTTCTCGGGACAGGGATACTATGGCTACACCTTC.